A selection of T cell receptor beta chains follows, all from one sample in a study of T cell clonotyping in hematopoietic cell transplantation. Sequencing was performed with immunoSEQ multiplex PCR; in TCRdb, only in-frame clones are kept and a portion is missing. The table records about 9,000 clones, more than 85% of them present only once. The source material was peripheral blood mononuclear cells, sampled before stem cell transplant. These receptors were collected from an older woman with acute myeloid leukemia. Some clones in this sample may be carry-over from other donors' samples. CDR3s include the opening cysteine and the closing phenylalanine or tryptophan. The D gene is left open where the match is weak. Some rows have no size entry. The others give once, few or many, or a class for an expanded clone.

CDR3 protein: CASSQGPSAGANVLTF; CDR3 DNA: TGTGCCAGCAGTCAAGGACCGTCTGCTGGGGCCAACGTCCTGACTTTC; J gene: TRBJ2-6; V gene: TRBV11-2; CDR3 length: 16; clone size: -; D gene: -
CDR3 protein: CASSLSTYNEQFF; CDR3 DNA: TGTGCCAGCAGTTTATCAACCTACAATGAGCAGTTCTTC; J gene: TRBJ2-1; V gene: TRBV27; CDR3 length: 13; clone size: -; D gene: -
CDR3 protein: CASSGGQAGNTEAFF; CDR3 DNA: TGTGCCAGCAGCGGGGGACAGGCAGGGAACACTGAAGCTTTCTTT; J gene: TRBJ1-1; V gene: TRBV9; CDR3 length: 15; clone size: once; D gene: TRBD1
CDR3 protein: CASSQGQGAINQPQHF; CDR3 DNA: TGTGCCAGCAGTCAGGGACAGGGGGCGATCAATCAGCCCCAGCATTTT; J gene: TRBJ1-5; V gene: TRBV6-6; CDR3 length: 16; clone size: -; D gene: TRBD1
CDR3 protein: CASSPIDSPRENEQFF; CDR3 DNA: TGTGCCAGCTCACCAATCGACAGCCCTAGGGAGAATGAGCAGTTCTTC; J gene: TRBJ2-1; V gene: TRBV18; CDR3 length: 16; clone size: few; D gene: -
CDR3 protein: CASSYSGWGDEQYF; CDR3 DNA: TGTGCCAGCAGTTACTCCGGTTGGGGTGACGAGCAGTACTTC; J gene: TRBJ2-7; V gene: TRBV6-5; CDR3 length: 14; clone size: -; D gene: -
CDR3 protein: CASSVALGGFYEQYF; CDR3 DNA: TGTGCCAGCAGCGTAGCTCTCGGAGGTTTCTACGAGCAGTACTTC; J gene: TRBJ2-7; V gene: TRBV9; CDR3 length: 15; clone size: -; D gene: -
CDR3 protein: CASSLTSGSKTQYF; CDR3 DNA: TGTGCCAGCAGTTTAACTAGCGGGAGCAAGACCCAGTACTTC; J gene: TRBJ2-5; V gene: TRBV28; CDR3 length: 14; clone size: -; D gene: TRBD2
CDR3 protein: CASNRLKTGGPGELFF; CDR3 DNA: TGTGCCAGCAATAGGTTGAAGACAGGGGGCCCCGGGGAGCTGTTTTTT; J gene: TRBJ2-2; V gene: TRBV27; CDR3 length: 16; clone size: -; D gene: TRBD1
CDR3 protein: CASRLTDNQPQHF; CDR3 DNA: TGTGCCAGCCGCCTGACAGACAATCAGCCCCAGCATTTT; J gene: TRBJ1-5; V gene: TRBV21-1; CDR3 length: 13; clone size: -; D gene: -
CDR3 protein: CASSLGTGVQPQHF; CDR3 DNA: TGTGCCAGCAGCTTGGGGACAGGGGTTCAGCCCCAGCATTTT; J gene: TRBJ1-5; V gene: TRBV7-9; CDR3 length: 14; clone size: -; D gene: TRBD1
CDR3 protein: CASSLVPGALSYEQYF; CDR3 DNA: TGTGCCAGCAGCTTAGTTCCGGGAGCGCTCAGCTACGAGCAGTACTTC; J gene: TRBJ2-7; V gene: TRBV11-2; CDR3 length: 16; clone size: -; D gene: -
CDR3 protein: CASSPGGDQPQHF; CDR3 DNA: TGTGCCAGCAGCCCCGGGGGGGATCAGCCCCAGCATTTT; J gene: TRBJ1-5; V gene: TRBV4-2; CDR3 length: 13; clone size: -; D gene: -
CDR3 protein: CASRQWGQGTEAFF; CDR3 DNA: TGTGCCAGCAGGCAGTGGGGACAGGGGACTGAAGCTTTCTTT; J gene: TRBJ1-1; V gene: TRBV6-1; CDR3 length: 14; clone size: few; D gene: TRBD1
CDR3 protein: CASSLATGLQVEAFF; CDR3 DNA: TGTGCCAGCAGCTTAGCAACGGGCTTACAAGTTGAAGCTTTCTTT; J gene: TRBJ1-1; V gene: TRBV11-2; CDR3 length: 15; clone size: -; D gene: -
CDR3 protein: CATSRGTGGSYEQYF; CDR3 DNA: TGTGCCACCAGCAGAGGGACAGGGGGCTCCTACGAGCAGTACTTC; J gene: TRBJ2-7; V gene: TRBV15; CDR3 length: 15; clone size: -; D gene: TRBD1
CDR3 protein: CASSQVLGGEHDEQFF; CDR3 DNA: TGCGCCAGCAGCCAAGTGTTAGGAGGAGAACACGATGAGCAGTTCTTC; J gene: TRBJ2-1; V gene: TRBV4-1; CDR3 length: 16; clone size: once; D gene: -
CDR3 protein: CASSLALGGTEAFF; CDR3 DNA: TGTGCCAGCAGCTTAGCGCTAGGGGGCACTGAAGCTTTCTTT; J gene: TRBJ1-1; V gene: TRBV7-2; CDR3 length: 14; clone size: -; D gene: -
CDR3 protein: CASSARGFSTDTQYF; CDR3 DNA: TGTGCCAGTTCGGCTCGCGGATTTAGCACAGATACGCAGTATTTT; J gene: TRBJ2-3; V gene: TRBV7-2; CDR3 length: 15; clone size: -; D gene: -
CDR3 protein: CASSRTGTLATEAFF; CDR3 DNA: TGTGCCAGCAGCCGCACCGGGACACTAGCCACTGAAGCTTTCTTT; J gene: TRBJ1-1; V gene: TRBV5-5; CDR3 length: 15; clone size: -; D gene: -
CDR3 protein: CASSPGGFNEKLFF; CDR3 DNA: TGTGCCAGCAGCCCAGGGGGGTTTAATGAAAAACTGTTTTTT; J gene: TRBJ1-4; V gene: TRBV7-9; CDR3 length: 14; clone size: few; D gene: TRBD1
CDR3 protein: CASSLAGTSLVQYF; CDR3 DNA: TGCGCCAGCAGCTTGGCCGGGACTAGCCTCGTGCAGTACTTC; J gene: TRBJ2-7; V gene: TRBV5-1; CDR3 length: 14; clone size: -; D gene: TRBD2
CDR3 protein: CASSLEEQGATEAFF; CDR3 DNA: TGCGCCAGCAGCTTGGAGGAACAGGGGGCCACTGAAGCTTTCTTT; J gene: TRBJ1-1; V gene: TRBV5-1; CDR3 length: 15; clone size: -; D gene: TRBD1
CDR3 protein: CASSGGLAGGGEQFF; CDR3 DNA: TGTGCCAGCAGCGGCGGACTAGCGGGAGGAGGTGAGCAGTTCTTC; J gene: TRBJ2-1; V gene: TRBV2; CDR3 length: 15; clone size: -; D gene: TRBD2
CDR3 protein: CASSFGAGPDEQFF; CDR3 DNA: TGTGCCAGCAGCTTCGGGGCAGGGCCGGATGAGCAGTTCTTC; J gene: TRBJ2-1; V gene: TRBV5-6; CDR3 length: 14; clone size: -; D gene: -
CDR3 protein: CASSPQGFREQFF; CDR3 DNA: TGTGCCAGCAGCCCCCAGGGTTTCCGGGAGCAGTTCTTC; J gene: TRBJ2-1; V gene: TRBV9; CDR3 length: 13; clone size: -; D gene: -
CDR3 protein: CASSPYLPRAQHF; CDR3 DNA: TGTGCCAGTAGCCCCTATCTCCCGAGAGCCCAGCATTTT; J gene: TRBJ1-5; V gene: TRBV19; CDR3 length: 13; clone size: -; D gene: -
CDR3 protein: CAWSGNLGTEAFF; CDR3 DNA: TGTGCCTGGAGCGGAAATTTGGGCACTGAAGCTTTCTTT; J gene: TRBJ1-1; V gene: TRBV30; CDR3 length: 13; clone size: -; D gene: -
CDR3 protein: CASSTHENTEAFF; CDR3 DNA: TGTGCCAGCAGCACCCACGAAAACACTGAAGCTTTCTTT; J gene: TRBJ1-1; V gene: TRBV9; CDR3 length: 13; clone size: -; D gene: -
CDR3 protein: CASRLGRGRERYNEQFF; CDR3 DNA: TGTGCCAGCAGATTGGGCCGGGGGAGGGAGCGCTACAATGAGCAGTTCTTC; J gene: TRBJ2-1; V gene: TRBV27; CDR3 length: 17; clone size: -; D gene: TRBD2
CDR3 protein: CSALTGVYRYF; CDR3 DNA: TGCAGTGCTCTGACAGGGGTGTATAGGTATTTT; J gene: TRBJ2-3; V gene: TRBV20-1; CDR3 length: 11; clone size: -; D gene: TRBD1
CDR3 protein: CASSLTSAFQETQYF; CDR3 DNA: TGTGCCAGCAGTTTAACCTCCGCGTTCCAAGAGACCCAGTACTTC; J gene: TRBJ2-5; V gene: TRBV27; CDR3 length: 15; clone size: -; D gene: -
CDR3 protein: CASSLMGIGTEAFF; CDR3 DNA: TGTGCCAGCAGTTTAATGGGCATCGGCACTGAAGCTTTCTTT; J gene: TRBJ1-1; V gene: TRBV27; CDR3 length: 14; clone size: -; D gene: -
CDR3 protein: CASSLEGTGNTEAFF; CDR3 DNA: TGCGCCAGCAGCTTGGAGGGGACAGGGAACACTGAAGCTTTCTTT; J gene: TRBJ1-1; V gene: TRBV5-1; CDR3 length: 15; clone size: once; D gene: TRBD1
CDR3 protein: CASSLGYDTDTQYF; CDR3 DNA: TGTGCCAGCAGCTTAGGCTATGACACAGATACGCAGTATTTT; J gene: TRBJ2-3; V gene: TRBV11-2; CDR3 length: 14; clone size: -; D gene: -